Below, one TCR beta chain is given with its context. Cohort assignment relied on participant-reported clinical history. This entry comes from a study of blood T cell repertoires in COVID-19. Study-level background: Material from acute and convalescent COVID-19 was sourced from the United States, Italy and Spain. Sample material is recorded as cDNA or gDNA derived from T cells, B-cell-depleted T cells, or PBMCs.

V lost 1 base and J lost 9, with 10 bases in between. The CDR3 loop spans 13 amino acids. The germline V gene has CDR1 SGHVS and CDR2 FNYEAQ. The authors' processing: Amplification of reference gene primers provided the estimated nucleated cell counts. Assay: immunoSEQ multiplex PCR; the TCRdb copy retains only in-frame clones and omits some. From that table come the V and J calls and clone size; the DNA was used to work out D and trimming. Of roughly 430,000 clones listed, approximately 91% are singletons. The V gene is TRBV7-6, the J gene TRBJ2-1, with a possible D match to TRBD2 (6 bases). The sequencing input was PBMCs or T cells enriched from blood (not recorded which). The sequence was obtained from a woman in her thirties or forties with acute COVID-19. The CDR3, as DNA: TGTGCCAGCAGCTTAGGGGGGGTGGGTGAGCAGTTCTTC. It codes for CASSLGGVGEQFF. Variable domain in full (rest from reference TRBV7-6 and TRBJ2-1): GAGVSQSPRYKVTKRGQDVALRCDPISGHVSLYWYRQALGQGPEFLTYFNYEAQQDKSGLPNDRFSAERPEGSISTLTIQRTEQRDSAMYRCASSLGGVGEQFFGPGTRLTVL.